The entry that follows covers one T cell receptor beta chain sequence. Its specificity is unknown. These data belong to a study of memory CD4+ T cells and cytomegalovirus serostatus. On the study more broadly: Healthy Belgian adult donors included under ten CMV-positive and 24 CMV-negative people. Study-level findings and limits: Suggested: most of the CMV-linked TCR signature lies in CD4+ memory cells.

The CDR3 is 19 residues long. Germline assignment: CDR1 ENHRY and CDR2 SYGVKD. V shed 5 bases, J shed 0 bases, and the junction held 7 bases outside the gene matches. The sort gate was single viable CD3+CD4+CD8-CD45RO+ cells for memory CD4+ T cells. The repertoire was sequenced with immunoSEQ multiplex PCR; TCRdb's copy has only in-frame clones and lacks some. This table holds tens of thousands of clones, 76% found once. The sequence derives from an adult in good health and CMV-seronegative. The rearrangement links TRBV10-3 to TRBJ2-6, with 13 bases identical to TRBD2. Specimen: memory CD4+ T cells from blood. The CDR3 here is CAISYGLAGAPSGANVLTF. The CDR3 region has the DNA TGTGCCATCAGTTATGGACTAGCGGGGGCCCCCTCTGGGGCCAACGTCCTGACTTTC.